This T cell receptor beta chain came from a study of identical twins. Findings and caveats of the study: One should note that invariant MAIT and iNKT cells could partly confound zero-insertion analyses.

A single record per CDR3 protein comes from TCRdb applying MiXCR to the 5' RACE reads. The sample carries around 490,000 distinct CDR3 sequences, over 12% recorded once. The donor group consisted entirely of healthy Caucasians. Worth noting for this clonotype: Its antigen is not known.

Germline V gene data show CDR1 as SNHLY and CDR2 as FYNNEI. The CDR3 has 17 amino acids. Trimming took 10 bases from V and 4 from J; bases not matched to a gene: 14. These same data were also listed under a study on yellow fever vaccine responses in identical twins.

Sequencing was done on a sample of CD4+ T cells sorted from blood. The receptor's source is a woman aged 18 to 35 in good health. The chain recombines TRBV2 with TRBJ2-1; 12 bases match TRBD2. DNA of the CDR3: TGTGCCATCTGTTTAAGCGGACTAGCGGGGACGTACAATGAGCAGTTCTTC. Protein sequence: CAICLSGLAGTYNEQFF.